Shown below are 6 T cell receptor beta chains from a single sample sequenced in a study of blood T cell repertoires in COVID-19 (TCRdb year 2020). Libraries were made using the immunoSEQ multiplex PCR assay. The source is immuneACCESS, and TCRdb retained only in-frame sequences with V and J called. Part of the clones is not carried over; for the studies checked, unresolved V genes explain less than half of this, and the remainder is unexplained. A total of about 270,000 clones appear in this sample, under 95% of them only once. The ten largest clones take up roughly 2% of the sample. Input material: PBMCs or T cells enriched from blood (not recorded which). The receptors derive from a middle-aged woman with acute COVID-19.

The chain employs TRBV14 and TRBJ1-2; D is unclear. Per the germline V gene, CDR1 is SGHDN and CDR2 is FVKESK. CDR3 length equals 16 residues. V was trimmed by 3 bases and J by 3 bases, leaving 17 bases between them. The DNA of the CDR3 is TGTGCCAGCAGCCATCCCGGAGGTAGGAAGGACTATGGCTACACCTTC. Its protein is CASSHPGGRKDYGYTF.

With respect to this clone: The sample has other DNA sequences that encode this CDR3 too. CDR3 region: CASSILQGNTEAFF. CDR3 sequence (DNA): TGTGCCAGTAGTATCCTCCAGGGAAACACTGAAGCTTTCTTT. The chain employs TRBV19 and TRBJ1-1; a weak D match, TRBD1 (5 bases). The V gene lost 3 bases and the J gene lost 2 bases, with 10 bases spanning the gap. The length of the CDR3 is 14 residues. Germline V gene sequence: CDR1 LNHDA, CDR2 SQIVND (reference sequence).

This clone has only one observation. The chain couples TRBV18 to TRBJ2-3, with TRBD2 matching over 8 bases. Germline CDR1 KGHSH, CDR2 LQKENI. V shed 6 bases, J shed 3 bases, and the junction held 11 bases outside the gene matches. This CDR3 is 16 amino acids long. Here the CDR3 DNA reads TGTGCCAGCTCCCCCGGGGGGGCCGCCCATACAGATACGCAGTATTTT. It yields the protein CASSPGGAAHTDTQYF.

In this sample, this clone turned up once. The chain combines TRBV23-1 with TRBJ1-1; 7 bases map to TRBD1. TRBV23-1 is treated as an ORF (open reading frame) with a function not yet certain. CDR3 length equals 15 residues. V was pared by 11 bases and J by 10 bases, with 22 bases of the junction left unmatched. The CDR3 spells CAPRRPPGPDRRAFF. The CDR3 DNA reads TGCGCCCCCCGCCGACCCCCCGGACCGGACAGGAGAGCTTTCTTT.

This clone appeared many times. The V and J genes are TRBV10-3 and TRBJ1-1; D is unresolved. CDR1 is ENHRY and CDR2 is SYGVKD in the germline V gene. This CDR3 has 11 amino acids. V dropped 3 bases and J dropped 9 bases, with 8 bases sitting between them. The CDR3 reads CAISDFVKAFF. The CDR3 DNA is TGTGCCATCAGTGATTTTGTTAAAGCTTTCTTT.

The chain couples TRBV19 to TRBJ1-4, with 8 bases aligning to TRBD1. After removal of 6 bases from V and 8 bases from J, the junction contained 8 bases not matched to a gene. The germline gives CDR1 LNHDA, CDR2 SQIVND (reference sequence). The CDR3 sequence is 14 residues long. The CDR3 sequence: CASRPDRVGEKLFF. In DNA, the CDR3 is TGTGCCAGTAGACCGGACAGGGTTGGCGAAAAACTGTTTTTT.